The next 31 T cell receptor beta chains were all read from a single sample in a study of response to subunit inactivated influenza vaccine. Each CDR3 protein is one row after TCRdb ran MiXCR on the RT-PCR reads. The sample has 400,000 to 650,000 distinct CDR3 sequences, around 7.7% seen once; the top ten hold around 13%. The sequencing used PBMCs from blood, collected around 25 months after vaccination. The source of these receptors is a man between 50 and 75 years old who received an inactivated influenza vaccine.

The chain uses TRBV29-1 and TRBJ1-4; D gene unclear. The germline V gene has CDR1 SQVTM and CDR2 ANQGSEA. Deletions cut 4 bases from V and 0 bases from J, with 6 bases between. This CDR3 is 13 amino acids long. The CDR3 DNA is TGCAGCGTTGTCGTGGCAACTAATGAAAAACTGTTTTTT. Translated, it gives CSVVVATNEKLFF.

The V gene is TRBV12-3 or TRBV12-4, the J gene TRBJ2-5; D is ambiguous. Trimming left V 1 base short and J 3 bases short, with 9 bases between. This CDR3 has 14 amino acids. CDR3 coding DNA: TGTGCCAGCAGTTTAGGGCAGATCAAAGAGACCCAGTACTTC. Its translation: CASSLGQIKETQYF.

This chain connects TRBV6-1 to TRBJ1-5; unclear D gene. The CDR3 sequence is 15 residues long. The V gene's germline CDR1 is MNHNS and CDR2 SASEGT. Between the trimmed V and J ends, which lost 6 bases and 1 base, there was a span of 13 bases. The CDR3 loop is CASSPYEGSNQPQHF. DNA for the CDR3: TGTGCCAGCAGCCCATACGAGGGCAGCAATCAGCCCCAGCATTTT.

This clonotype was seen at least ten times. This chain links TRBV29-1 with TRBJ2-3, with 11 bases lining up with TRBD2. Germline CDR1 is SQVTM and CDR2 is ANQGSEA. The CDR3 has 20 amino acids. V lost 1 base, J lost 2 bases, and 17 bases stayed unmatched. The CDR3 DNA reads TGCAGCGTTGAAGGCCTTGTCCTAGCGGGGGGAAAGTACCCCACAGATACGCAGTATTTT. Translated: CSVEGLVLAGGKYPTDTQYF.

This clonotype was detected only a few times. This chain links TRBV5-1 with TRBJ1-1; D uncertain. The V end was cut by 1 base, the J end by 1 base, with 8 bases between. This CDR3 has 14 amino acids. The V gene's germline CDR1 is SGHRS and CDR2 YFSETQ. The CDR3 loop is CASSLLLGNTEAFF. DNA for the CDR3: TGCGCCAGCAGCTTGTTGTTAGGGAACACTGAAGCTTTCTTT.

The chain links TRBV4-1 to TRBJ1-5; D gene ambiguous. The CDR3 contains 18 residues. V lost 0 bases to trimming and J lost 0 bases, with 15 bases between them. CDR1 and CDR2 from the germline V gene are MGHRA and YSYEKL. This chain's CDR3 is CASSQDASAGASNQPQHF. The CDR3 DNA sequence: TGCGCCAGCAGCCAAGACGCTTCGGCAGGAGCTAGCAATCAGCCCCAGCATTTT.

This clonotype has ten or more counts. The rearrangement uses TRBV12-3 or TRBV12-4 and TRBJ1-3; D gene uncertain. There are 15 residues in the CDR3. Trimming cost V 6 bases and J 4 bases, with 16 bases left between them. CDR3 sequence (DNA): TGTGCCAGCAGCGCGGCAGCAGTCGGGGGAAACACCATATATTTT. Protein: CASSAAAVGGNTIYF.

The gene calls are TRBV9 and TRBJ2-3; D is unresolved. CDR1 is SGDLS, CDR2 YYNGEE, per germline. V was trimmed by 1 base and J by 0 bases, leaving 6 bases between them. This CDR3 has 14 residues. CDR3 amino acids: CASSVRASTDTQYF. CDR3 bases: TGTGCCAGCAGCGTAAGAGCTAGCACAGATACGCAGTATTTT.

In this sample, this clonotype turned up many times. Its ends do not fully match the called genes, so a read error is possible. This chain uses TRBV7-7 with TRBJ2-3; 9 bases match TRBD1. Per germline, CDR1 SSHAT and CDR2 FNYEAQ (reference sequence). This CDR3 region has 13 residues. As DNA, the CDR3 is TGTGCTAGCAGCGACGACAGGGGGGATACGCAGTATTTT. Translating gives CASSDDRGDTQYF. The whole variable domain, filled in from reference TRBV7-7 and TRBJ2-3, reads GAGVSQSPRYKVTKRGQDVTLRCDPISSHATLYWYQQALGQGPEFLTYFNYEAQPDKSGLPSDRFSAERPEGSISTLTIQRTEQRDSAMYRCASSDDRGDTQYFGPGTRLTVL.

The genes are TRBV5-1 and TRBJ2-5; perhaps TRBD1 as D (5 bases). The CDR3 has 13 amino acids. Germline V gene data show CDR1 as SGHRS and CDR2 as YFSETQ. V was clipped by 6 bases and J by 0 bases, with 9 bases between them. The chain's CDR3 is CASKKTDQETQYF. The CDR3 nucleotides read TGCGCCAGCAAAAAGACAGACCAAGAGACCCAGTACTTC.

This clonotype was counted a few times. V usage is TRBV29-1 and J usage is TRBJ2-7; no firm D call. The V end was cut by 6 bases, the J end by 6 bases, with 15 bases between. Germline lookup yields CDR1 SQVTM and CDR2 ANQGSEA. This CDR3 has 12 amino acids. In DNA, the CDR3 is TGCAGCGTCCTAAAGAGTTGGGGCGAGCAGTACTTC. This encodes CSVLKSWGEQYF.

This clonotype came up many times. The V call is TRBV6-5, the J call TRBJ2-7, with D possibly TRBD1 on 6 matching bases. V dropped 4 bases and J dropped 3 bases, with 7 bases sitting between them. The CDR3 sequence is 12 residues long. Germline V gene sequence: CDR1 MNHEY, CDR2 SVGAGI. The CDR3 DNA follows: TGTGCCAGCAGTTGGGACAACTACGAGCAGTACTTC. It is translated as CASSWDNYEQYF.

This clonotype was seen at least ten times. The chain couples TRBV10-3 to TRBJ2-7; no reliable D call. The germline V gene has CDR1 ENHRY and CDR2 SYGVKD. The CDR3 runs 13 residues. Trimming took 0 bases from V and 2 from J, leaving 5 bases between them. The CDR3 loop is CAISESRTYEQYF. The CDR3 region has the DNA TGTGCCATCAGTGAGTCGAGGACCTACGAGCAGTACTTC.

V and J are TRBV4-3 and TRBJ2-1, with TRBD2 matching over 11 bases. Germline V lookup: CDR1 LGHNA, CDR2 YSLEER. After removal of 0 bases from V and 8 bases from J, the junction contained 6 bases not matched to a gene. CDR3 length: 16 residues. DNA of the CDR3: TGCGCCAGCAGCCAAGAGATAGCGGGGGGGAGGGATGAGCAGTTCTTC. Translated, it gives CASSQEIAGGRDEQFF.

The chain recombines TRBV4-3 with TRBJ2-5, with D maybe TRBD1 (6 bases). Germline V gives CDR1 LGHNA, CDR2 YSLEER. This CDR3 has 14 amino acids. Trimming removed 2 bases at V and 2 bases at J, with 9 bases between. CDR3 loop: CASSQNDRQETQYF. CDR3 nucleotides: TGCGCCAGCAGCCAAAATGACAGGCAAGAGACCCAGTACTTC.

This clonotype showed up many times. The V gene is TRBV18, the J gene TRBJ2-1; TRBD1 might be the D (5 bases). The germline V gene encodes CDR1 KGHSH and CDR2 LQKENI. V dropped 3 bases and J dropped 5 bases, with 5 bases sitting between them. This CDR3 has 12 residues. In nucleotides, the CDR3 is TGTGCCAGCTCACCGACAGACAATGAGCAGTTCTTC. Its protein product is CASSPTDNEQFF. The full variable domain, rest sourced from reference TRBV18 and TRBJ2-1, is NAGVMQNPRHLVRRRGQEARLRCSPMKGHSHVYWYRQLPEEGLKFMVYLQKENIIDESGMPKERFSAEFPKEGPSILRIQQVVRGDSAAYFCASSPTDNEQFFGPGTRLTVL.

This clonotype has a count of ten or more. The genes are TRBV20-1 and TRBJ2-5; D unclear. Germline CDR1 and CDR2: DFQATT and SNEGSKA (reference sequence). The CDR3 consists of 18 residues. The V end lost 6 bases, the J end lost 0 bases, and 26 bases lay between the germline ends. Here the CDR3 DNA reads TGCAGTGCAAACACCCCCTCGATTCGGCGGTCGTACCAAGAGACCCAGTACTTC. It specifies CSANTPSIRRSYQETQYF.

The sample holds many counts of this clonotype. The CDR3 spells CASSPASFYEQYF. CDR3 coding DNA: TGTGCCAGCTCACCAGCCAGCTTCTACGAGCAGTACTTC. The chain couples TRBV18 to TRBJ2-7; D is unresolved. The length of the CDR3 is 13 residues. The V gene's germline CDR1 is KGHSH and CDR2 LQKENI. The V end lost 2 bases, the J end lost 3 bases, and 8 bases lay between the germline ends.

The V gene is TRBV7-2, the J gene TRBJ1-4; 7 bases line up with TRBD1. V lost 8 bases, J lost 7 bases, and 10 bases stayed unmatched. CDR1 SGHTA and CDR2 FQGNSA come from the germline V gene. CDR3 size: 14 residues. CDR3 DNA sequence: TGTGCCAGCGCCCACAAGACAGGGCCTGAAAAACTGTTTTTT. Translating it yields CASAHKTGPEKLFF.

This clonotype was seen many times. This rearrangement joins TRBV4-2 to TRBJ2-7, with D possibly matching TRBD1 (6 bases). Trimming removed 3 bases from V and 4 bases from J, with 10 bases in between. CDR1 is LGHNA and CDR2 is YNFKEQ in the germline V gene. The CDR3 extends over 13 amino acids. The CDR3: CASSHNQGYEQYF. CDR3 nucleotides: TGTGCCAGCAGCCATAACCAGGGGTACGAGCAGTACTTC.

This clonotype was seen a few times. As DNA, the CDR3 is TGCGCCAGCAGCTCCGGGACCGGTTTGTACACTGAAGCTTTCTTT. Translation gives CASSSGTGLYTEAFF. V and J are TRBV4-1 and TRBJ1-1; tentative D call: TRBD1 (5 bases). The V end was cut by 5 bases, the J end by 3 bases, with 16 bases between. The germline gives CDR1 MGHRA, CDR2 YSYEKL. The CDR3 consists of 15 residues.

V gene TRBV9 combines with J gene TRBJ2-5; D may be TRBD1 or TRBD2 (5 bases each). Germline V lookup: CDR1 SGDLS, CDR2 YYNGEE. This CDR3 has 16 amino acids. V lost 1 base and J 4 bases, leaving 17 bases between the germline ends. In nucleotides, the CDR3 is TGTGCCAGCAGCGTATCGCCGGGGCCAAACGGAGAGACCCAGTACTTC. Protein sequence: CASSVSPGPNGETQYF.

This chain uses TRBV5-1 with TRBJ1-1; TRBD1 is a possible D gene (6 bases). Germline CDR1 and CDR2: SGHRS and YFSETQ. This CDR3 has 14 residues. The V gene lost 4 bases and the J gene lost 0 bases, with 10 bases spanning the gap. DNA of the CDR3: TGCGCCAGCAGCCCAGGGGATTTGAACACTGAAGCTTTCTTT. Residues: CASSPGDLNTEAFF.

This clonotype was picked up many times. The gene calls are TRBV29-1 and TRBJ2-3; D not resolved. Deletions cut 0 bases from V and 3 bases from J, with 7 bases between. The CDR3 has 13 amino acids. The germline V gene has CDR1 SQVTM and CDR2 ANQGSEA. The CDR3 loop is CSVEDWGTDTQYF. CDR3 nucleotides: TGCAGCGTTGAAGACTGGGGAACAGATACGCAGTATTTT.

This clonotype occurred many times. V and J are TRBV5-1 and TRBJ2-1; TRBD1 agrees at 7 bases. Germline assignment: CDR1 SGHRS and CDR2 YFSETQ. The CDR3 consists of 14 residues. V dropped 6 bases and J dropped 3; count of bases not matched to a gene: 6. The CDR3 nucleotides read TGCGCCAGCAACACAGGGGAAGTCTACAATGAGCAGTTCTTC. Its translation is CASNTGEVYNEQFF.

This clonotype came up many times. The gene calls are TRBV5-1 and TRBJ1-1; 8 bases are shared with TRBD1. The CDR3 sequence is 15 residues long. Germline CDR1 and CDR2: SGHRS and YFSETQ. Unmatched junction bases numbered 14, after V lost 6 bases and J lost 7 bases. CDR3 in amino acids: CASTGQGLSGSEAFF. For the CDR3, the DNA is TGCGCCAGCACCGGACAGGGTTTGAGCGGCAGTGAAGCTTTCTTT.

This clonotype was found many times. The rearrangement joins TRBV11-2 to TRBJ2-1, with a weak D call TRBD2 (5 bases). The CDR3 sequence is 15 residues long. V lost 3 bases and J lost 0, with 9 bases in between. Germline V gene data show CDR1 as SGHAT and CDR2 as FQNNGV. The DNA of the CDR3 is TGTGCCAGCAGCTTTCTTGAGGGCTCCTACAATGAGCAGTTCTTC. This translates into CASSFLEGSYNEQFF.

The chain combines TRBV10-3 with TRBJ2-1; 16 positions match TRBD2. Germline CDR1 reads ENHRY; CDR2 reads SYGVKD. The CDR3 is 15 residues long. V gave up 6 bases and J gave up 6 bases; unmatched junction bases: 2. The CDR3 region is CAISGTSGRGNEQFF. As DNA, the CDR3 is TGTGCCATCAGCGGGACTAGCGGGAGGGGCAATGAGCAGTTCTTC.

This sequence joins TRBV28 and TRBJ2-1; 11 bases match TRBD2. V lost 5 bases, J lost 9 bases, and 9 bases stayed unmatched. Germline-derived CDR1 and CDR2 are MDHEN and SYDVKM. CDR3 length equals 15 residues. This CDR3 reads CASSTIAGGRAEQFF. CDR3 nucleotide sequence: TGTGCCAGCAGTACCATAGCGGGGGGGCGTGCTGAGCAGTTCTTC.

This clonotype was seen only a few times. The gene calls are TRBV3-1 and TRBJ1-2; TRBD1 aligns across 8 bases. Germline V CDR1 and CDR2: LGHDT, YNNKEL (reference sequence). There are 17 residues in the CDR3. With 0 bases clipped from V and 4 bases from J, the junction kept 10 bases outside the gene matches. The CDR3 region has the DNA TGTGCCAGCAGCCAAGATGGGACAGGCGCGGGGGGCTATGGCTACACCTTC. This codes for CASSQDGTGAGGYGYTF.

Here the CDR3 reads CASSLAEHEQYF. As DNA, the CDR3 is TGTGCCAGCAGCTTAGCCGAGCACGAGCAGTACTTC. The chain joins TRBV7-9 to TRBJ2-7; D remains unclear. Germline-derived CDR1 and CDR2 are SEHNR and FQNEAQ (reference sequence). The germline V and J ends were trimmed by 0 bases and 5 bases, with 5 bases remaining between them. The CDR3 contains 12 residues.